Below, 7 T cell receptor beta chains from the same sample are listed, as sequenced in a study of blood T cells in healthy people across ages. The second PCR ran about 6 to 12 cycles with a sample-barcoded 5' primer and J-beta primers. TCRdb re-called the 5' RACE reads with MiXCR, one entry per CDR3 protein. The data show over 700,000 distinct CDR3 sequences, with 40% to 65% seen just once and roughly 40% held by the top ten. The specimen sequenced was blood. The receptors originated from a man aged 80 or over in good health.

This chain connects TRBV15 to TRBJ2-5; D is perhaps TRBD1 (5 bases). This CDR3 has 14 amino acids. The V gene lost 0 bases and the J gene lost 11 bases, with 16 bases spanning the gap. Germline CDR1 LNHNV, CDR2 YYDKDF (reference sequence). The CDR3 region has the DNA TGTGCCACCAGCAGAGATCGTTTACAGGAAAGGCAGTACTTC. Protein product: CATSRDRLQERQYF.

There are many counts of this clonotype. The rearrangement uses TRBV5-6 and TRBJ2-7; 10 bases map to TRBD1. V lost 3 bases to trimming and J lost 6 bases; unmatched junction nucleotides: 9. The V gene's germline CDR1 is SGHDT and CDR2 YYEEEE. CDR3 length equals 15 residues. Written as DNA, the CDR3 is TGTGCCAGCAGCTACCCCGGGACAGGGGAGAGCGAGCAGTACTTC. It is translated as CASSYPGTGESEQYF.

This clonotype was found many times. The CDR3 sequence is CHSSPGELFF. The CDR3 DNA sequence: TGCCACTCCTCACCCGGGGAGCTGTTTTTT. This sequence joins TRBV5-1 and TRBJ2-2, with no clear D. The length of the CDR3 is 10 residues. Germline-derived CDR1 and CDR2 are SGHRS and YFSETQ.

The chain combines TRBV4-2 with TRBJ1-6, with D possibly being TRBD1 (6 bases). Trimming left V 5 bases short and J 7 bases short, with 18 bases between. CDR1 is LGHNA, CDR2 YNFKEQ, per germline. This CDR3 comprises 16 residues. CDR3 nucleotide sequence: TGTGCCAGCAGCAAGAGTACACAGGGTCGGAATTCACCCCTCCACTTT. This gives the protein CASSKSTQGRNSPLHF.

The table lists this clonotype with a few counts. The chain couples TRBV25-1 to TRBJ2-6; D tentatively fits TRBD1 or TRBD2 (5 bases each). Trimming took off 7 bases at V and 0 bases at J, with 13 bases between the two ends. CDR1 is MGHDK and CDR2 is SYGVNS in the germline V gene. This CDR3 spans 16 amino acids. CDR3 amino acids: CASTTRGGSGANVLTF. CDR3 in DNA: TGTGCCAGCACCACCCGTGGGGGCTCTGGGGCCAACGTCCTGACTTTC.

The rearrangement joins TRBV11-2 to TRBJ1-6; no clear D gene. The V end lost 1 base, the J end lost 13 bases, and 17 bases lay between the germline ends. This CDR3 spans 15 amino acids. In germline, CDR1 is SGHAT, CDR2 FQNNGV. CDR3 in amino acids: CASSLGSSFSIPLHF. The CDR3 nucleotides read TGTGCCAGCAGCTTAGGGTCCTCCTTTTCGATCCCCCTCCACTTT. The complete variable domain, with remaining parts taken from reference TRBV11-2 and TRBJ1-6, reads EAGVAQSPRYKIIEKRQSVAFWCNPISGHATLYWYQQILGQGPKLLIQFQNNGVVDDSQLPKDRFSAERLKGVDSTLKIQPAKLEDSAVYLCASSLGSSFSIPLHFGNGTRLTVT.

The chain has TRBV9 and TRBJ2-1; the D call may be TRBD1 or TRBD2 (5 bases each). The J call may be in error: the DNA end matches TRBJ2-7 better. Germline assignment: CDR1 SGDLS and CDR2 YYNGEE. The CDR3 has 15 residues. The CDR3, as DNA: TGTGCCAGCAGCCCGGGACGCGAATCCTACAATGAGCAGTACTTC. Residues: CASSPGRESYNEQYF.